Listed below are T cell receptor beta chains from one sample, sequenced in a study of human T cells and chemical hapten exposure. TCRdb processed the RACE reads anew with MiXCR; each CDR3 protein has one entry. The profile covers around 120,000 distinct CDR3 sequences, with roughly 11% appearing a single time and 3.5% taken by the ten largest. The sample in question was whole blood, obtained in connection with sensitization to the hapten diphenylcyclopropenone (DPC). The receptors shown here come from a woman in her thirties or forties with alopecia areata. Some clones in this sample may be carry-over from other donors' samples. The CDR3 runs from the conserved cysteine through the conserved F or W. The D gene is left open where the match is weak. The size entry is marked missing in some rows and otherwise reads once, few, many or a size class.

v_call	d_call	cdr3_length	j_call	clone_size	cdr3_aa	cdr3_nt
TRBV6-5	TRBD2	16	TRBJ2-3	many	CASSEASGRAGDTQYF	TGTGCCAGCAGTGAGGCAAGCGGGAGGGCCGGAGATACGCAGTATTTT
TRBV11-2	-	13	TRBJ1-1	few	CAGSPRENTEAFF	TGTGCCGGCAGCCCGCGGGAGAACACTGAAGCTTTCTTT
TRBV7-9	-	14	TRBJ1-4	-	CASSYGTDNEKLFF	TGTGCCAGCAGCTACGGGACGGACAATGAAAAACTGTTTTTT
TRBV21-1	-	20	TRBJ2-2	-	CASSKVPGQSQNLNTGELFF	TGTGCCAGCAGCAAAGTACCAGGGCAATCCCAGAATTTAAACACCGGGGAGCTGTTTTTT
TRBV7-2	TRBD2	14	TRBJ2-3	-	CASIKGLAVDTQYF	TGTGCCAGCATCAAAGGTCTAGCGGTCGATACGCAGTATTTT
TRBV7-2	-	16	TRBJ2-5	many	CASSLARSATGKTQYF	TGTGCCAGCAGCTTAGCGCGTAGCGCCACTGGGAAGACCCAGTACTTC
TRBV6-5	TRBD2	15	TRBJ2-1	many	CASSSLAGALVEQFF	TGTGCCAGCAGTTCACTAGCGGGGGCCCTCGTGGAGCAGTTCTTC
TRBV29-1	-	13	TRBJ2-6	-	CSVVKTGANVLTF	TGCAGCGTTGTAAAGACCGGGGCCAACGTCCTGACTTTC
TRBV27	-	17	TRBJ2-7	few	CASSLRSLGFASYEQYF	TGTGCCAGCAGCCTACGGTCGTTGGGATTCGCATCCTACGAGCAGTACTTC
TRBV7-2	-	13	TRBJ2-4	many	CASSPTRTNIQYF	TGTGCCAGCAGCCCCACAAGGACTAACATTCAGTACTTC
TRBV2	TRBD1	14	TRBJ2-1	-	CASTRDSLYNEQFF	TGTGCCAGCACCCGGGACAGCCTTTACAATGAGCAGTTCTTC
TRBV12-3/TRBV12-4	TRBD2	16	TRBJ2-1	-	CASSLTASGSYNEQFF	TGTGCCAGCAGCCTTACTGCTAGCGGGAGCTACAATGAGCAGTTCTTC
TRBV6-5	-	13	TRBJ1-3	few	CASTPTARNTIYF	TGTGCCAGCACCCCAACGGCTCGAAACACCATATATTTT
TRBV20-1	TRBD2	15	TRBJ2-5	few	CSARLPREGRETQYF	TGCAGTGCTAGGCTCCCGCGGGAGGGTCGGGAGACCCAGTACTTC
TRBV29-1	-	13	TRBJ2-7	-	CSVEGIGFYEQYF	TGCAGCGTTGAAGGAATAGGATTCTACGAGCAGTACTTC
TRBV10-3	TRBD1	15	TRBJ1-2	many	CAISESNRGNYGYTF	TGTGCCATCAGTGAGTCGAACAGGGGAAACTATGGCTACACCTTC
TRBV4-3	TRBD1	14	TRBJ2-5	many	CASSQATGEETQYF	TGCGCCAGCAGCCAAGCAACAGGGGAAGAGACCCAGTACTTC
TRBV19	TRBD2	15	TRBJ2-1	-	CATFIGASGYNEQFF	TGTGCCACCTTCATTGGGGCTAGCGGGTACAATGAGCAGTTCTTC
TRBV20-1	TRBD1	14	TRBJ1-5	few	CSAPGTASNQPQHF	TGCAGTGCTCCCGGGACAGCTAGCAATCAGCCCCAGCATTTT
TRBV5-1	TRBD1	15	TRBJ2-1	-	CASSFGQGDLGEQFF	TGCGCCAGCAGCTTTGGGCAGGGGGATTTAGGTGAGCAGTTCTTC
TRBV7-2	-	14	TRBJ1-2	few	CASSHLGVVYGYTF	TGTGCCAGCAGCCATTTAGGGGTTGTCTATGGCTACACCTTC